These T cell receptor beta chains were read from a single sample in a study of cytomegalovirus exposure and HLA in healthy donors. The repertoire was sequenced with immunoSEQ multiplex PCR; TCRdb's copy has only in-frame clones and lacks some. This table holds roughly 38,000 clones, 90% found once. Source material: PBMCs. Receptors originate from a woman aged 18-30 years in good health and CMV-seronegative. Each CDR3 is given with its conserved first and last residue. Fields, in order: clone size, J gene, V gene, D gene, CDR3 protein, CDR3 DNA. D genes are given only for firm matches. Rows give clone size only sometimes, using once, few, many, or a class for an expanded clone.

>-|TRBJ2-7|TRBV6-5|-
CASSCSSGSYEQYF
TGTGCCAGCAGTTGCTCGTCGGGGAGCTACGAGCAGTACTTC
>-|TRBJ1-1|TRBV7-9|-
CASSLARGEAFF
TGTGCCAGCAGCTTAGCTAGGGGTGAAGCTTTCTTT
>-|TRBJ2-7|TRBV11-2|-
CASSHDYHPAYEQYF
TGTGCCAGCAGTCATGACTACCATCCGGCCTACGAGCAGTACTTC
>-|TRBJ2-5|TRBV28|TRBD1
CASSFLDRVEWGETQYF
TGTGCCAGCAGTTTCCTGGACAGGGTAGAATGGGGAGAGACCCAGTACTTC
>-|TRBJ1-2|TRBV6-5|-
CASSYGSGKGYTF
TGTGCCAGCAGTTACGGTTCAGGGAAAGGCTACACCTTC
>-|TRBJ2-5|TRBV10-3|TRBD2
CAISGLRMGLAGEVWETQYF
TGTGCCATCAGTGGGTTACGAATGGGACTAGCGGGAGAGGTATGGGAGACCCAGTACTTC
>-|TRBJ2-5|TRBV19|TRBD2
CASSGLAEKETQYF
TGTGCCAGTAGTGGGCTAGCGGAAAAAGAGACCCAGTACTTC
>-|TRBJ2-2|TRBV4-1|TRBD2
CASSQGLAGATGELFF
TGCGCCAGCAGCCAAGGACTAGCGGGTGCGACCGGGGAGCTGTTTTTT
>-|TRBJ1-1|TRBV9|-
CASSVAVNTEAFF
TGTGCCAGCAGCGTCGCAGTGAACACTGAAGCTTTCTTT
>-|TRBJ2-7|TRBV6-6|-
CASSNEGHRDEQYF
TGTGCCAGCAGTAACGAGGGACATCGCGACGAGCAGTACTTC
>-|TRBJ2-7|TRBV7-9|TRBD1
CASSPGTGGYHEQYF
TGTGCCAGCAGCCCCGGGACAGGGGGTTACCACGAGCAGTACTTC
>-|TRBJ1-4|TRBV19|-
CASSMSATNEKLFF
TGTGCCAGTAGTATGAGTGCAACTAATGAAAAACTGTTTTTT
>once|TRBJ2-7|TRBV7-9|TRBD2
CSSTRTSVNEQYF
TGTTCCAGCACCCGGACTAGCGTTAACGAGCAGTACTTC
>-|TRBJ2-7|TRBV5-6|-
CASSPTYGSLYEQYF
TGTGCCAGCAGCCCTACCTACGGGAGCCTCTACGAGCAGTACTTC
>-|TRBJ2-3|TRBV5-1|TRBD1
CASSLFLTGGGTQYF
TGCGCCAGCAGCTTGTTCCTGACAGGGGGAGGTACGCAGTATTTT
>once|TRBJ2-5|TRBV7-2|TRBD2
CASSLLGIAGVDRETQYF
TGTGCCAGCAGCTTATTAGGGATAGCGGGAGTGGATAGAGAGACCCAGTACTTC
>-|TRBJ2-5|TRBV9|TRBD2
CASSPGLAGEVETQYF
TGTGCCAGCAGCCCCGGACTAGCGGGGGAGGTAGAGACCCAGTACTTC
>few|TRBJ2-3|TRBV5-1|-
CASSSLGAASTDTQYF
TGCGCCAGCAGCTCCCTGGGGGCGGCCAGCACAGATACGCAGTATTTT
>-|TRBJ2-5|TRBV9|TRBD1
CASSVEGADGETQYF
TGTGCCAGCAGCGTAGAGGGGGCCGACGGAGAGACCCAGTACTTC
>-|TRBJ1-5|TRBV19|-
CASSRTENSNQPQHF
TGTGCCAGTAGTAGAACAGAAAATAGCAATCAGCCCCAGCATTTT
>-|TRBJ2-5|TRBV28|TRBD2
CASSSPMTSGQETQYF
TGTGCCAGCAGTTCCCCAATGACTAGCGGGCAAGAGACCCAGTACTTC
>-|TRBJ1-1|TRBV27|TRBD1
CASRVGQGGAGGEAFF
TGTGCCAGCAGGGTAGGACAGGGGGGCGCCGGTGGAGAAGCTTTCTTT
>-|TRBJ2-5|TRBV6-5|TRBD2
CASRRGYQETQYF
TGTGCCAGCAGGCGGGGGTACCAAGAGACCCAGTACTTC
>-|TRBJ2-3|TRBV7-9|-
CSSYGGDTQYF
TGTTCCAGCTACGGGGGAGATACGCAGTATTTT
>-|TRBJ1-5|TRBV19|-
CASSRTRQQNQPQHF
TGTGCCAGTAGTAGAACAAGACAGCAGAATCAGCCCCAGCATTTT
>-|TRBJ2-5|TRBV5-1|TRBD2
CASSSSGRRETQYF
TGCGCCAGCAGTTCTAGCGGGAGAAGAGAGACCCAGTACTTC
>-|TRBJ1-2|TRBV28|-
CASSLTDSYYGYTF
TGTGCCAGCAGTTTAACTGACAGCTACTATGGCTACACCTTC
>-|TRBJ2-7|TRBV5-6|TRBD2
CASNLLRGGRDEQYF
TGTGCCAGCAACCTCTTACGGGGGGGGCGGGATGAGCAGTACTTC
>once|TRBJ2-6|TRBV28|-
CASTKRVTPLSGANVLTF
TGTGCCAGCACCAAGAGGGTTACCCCTCTCTCTGGGGCCAACGTCCTGACTTTC
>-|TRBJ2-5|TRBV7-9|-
CSSSLVQVLPQETQYF
TGTTCCAGCAGCTTAGTACAGGTCCTACCTCAAGAGACCCAGTACTTC
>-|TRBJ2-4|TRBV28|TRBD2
CASSFGRRDLAKNIQYF
TGTGCCAGCAGTTTCGGGAGGCGGGACCTAGCCAAAAACATTCAGTACTTC
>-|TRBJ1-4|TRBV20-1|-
CSARLNEKLFF
TGCAGTGCCCGACTAAATGAAAAACTGTTTTTT
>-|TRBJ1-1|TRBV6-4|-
CASPILNTEAFF
TGTGCCAGCCCTATCCTAAACACTGAAGCTTTCTTT
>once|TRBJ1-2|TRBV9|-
CASSVGPTGDGYTF
TGTGCCAGCAGCGTAGGTCCAACGGGAGATGGCTACACCTTC
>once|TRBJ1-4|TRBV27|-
CASSFRSPVANREKLFF
TGTGCCAGCAGTTTTCGATCCCCTGTCGCTAATCGGGAAAAACTGTTTTTT
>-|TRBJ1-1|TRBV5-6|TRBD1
CASSGTVSLKGTEAFF
TGTGCCAGCAGTGGGACAGTAAGCCTGAAAGGCACTGAAGCTTTCTTT
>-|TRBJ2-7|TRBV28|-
CASSLIGVEQYF
TGTGCCAGCAGTTTAATAGGAGTCGAGCAGTACTTC
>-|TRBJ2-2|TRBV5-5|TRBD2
CASSLSGSTAGELFF
TGTGCCAGCAGCCTCAGCGGGAGTACGGCCGGGGAGCTGTTTTTT
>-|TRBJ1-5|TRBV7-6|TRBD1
CASSLDARGQKQPQHF
TGTGCCAGCAGCTTAGATGCCAGGGGGCAGAAACAGCCCCAGCATTTT
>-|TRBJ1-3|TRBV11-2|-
CASSPREGNTIYF
TGTGCCAGCAGCCCCAGGGAAGGAAACACCATATATTTT
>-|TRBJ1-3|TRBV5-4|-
CASSLFLGNTIYF
TGTGCCAGCAGCTTGTTTTTAGGAAACACCATATATTTT
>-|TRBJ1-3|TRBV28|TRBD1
CASSPRGEAGNTIYF
TGTGCCAGCAGTCCCAGGGGGGAAGCTGGAAACACCATATATTTT
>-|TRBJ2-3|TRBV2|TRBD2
CASRGRTSGSDTQYF
TGTGCCAGCAGGGGGCGGACTAGCGGCTCAGATACGCAGTATTTT
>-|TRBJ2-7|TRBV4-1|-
CASSQGLGENYEQYF
TGCGCCAGCAGCCAAGGTTTGGGAGAAAACTACGAGCAGTACTTC
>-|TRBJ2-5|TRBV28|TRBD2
CASRSGTSGAYQETQYF
TGTGCCAGCAGATCCGGGACTAGCGGGGCGTACCAAGAGACCCAGTACTTC
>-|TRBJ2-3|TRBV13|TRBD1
CASSLGGTGADTQYF
TGTGCCAGCAGCTTAGGAGGGACAGGGGCAGATACGCAGTATTTT
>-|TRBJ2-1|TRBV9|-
CASSVGGVQLNEQFF
TGTGCCAGCAGCGTAGGCGGGGTTCAGCTCAATGAGCAGTTCTTC
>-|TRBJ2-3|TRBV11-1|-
CASSTRLEGDTQYF
TGTGCCAGCAGCACACGACTAGAGGGGGATACGCAGTATTTT
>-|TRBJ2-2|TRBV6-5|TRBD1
CASSYVDRGTGELFF
TGTGCCAGCAGTTACGTAGACAGGGGGACCGGGGAGCTGTTTTTT
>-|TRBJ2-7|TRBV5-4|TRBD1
CASSLTDRGSYEQYF
TGTGCCAGCAGCTTGACCGACAGGGGGTCCTACGAGCAGTACTTC
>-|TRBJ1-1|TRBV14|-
CASSQVPTLTNTEAFF
TGTGCCAGCAGCCAAGTTCCAACCCTAACGAACACTGAAGCTTTCTTT
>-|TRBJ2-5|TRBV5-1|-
CASSLVQGLETQYF
TGCGCCAGCAGCTTGGTGCAGGGGTTGGAGACCCAGTACTTC
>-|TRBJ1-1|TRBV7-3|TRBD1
CASSVPGQRAFF
TGTGCCAGCAGCGTCCCGGGACAGAGAGCTTTCTTT
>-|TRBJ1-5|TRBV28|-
CASSLSGRGRGNQPQHF
TGTGCCAGCAGTTTATCGGGCAGGGGACGGGGCAATCAGCCCCAGCATTTT
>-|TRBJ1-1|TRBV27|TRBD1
CASSLTGGWAGTEAFF
TGTGCCAGCAGTTTAACAGGGGGCTGGGCGGGCACTGAAGCTTTCTTT
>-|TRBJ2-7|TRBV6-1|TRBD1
CASSEEGTGGYEQYF
TGTGCCAGCAGTGAAGAGGGGACAGGGGGGTACGAGCAGTACTTC
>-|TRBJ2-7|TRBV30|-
CAWSWHQTLGEQYF
TGTGCCTGGAGTTGGCATCAAACCCTAGGCGAGCAGTACTTC
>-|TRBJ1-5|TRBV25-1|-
CASSGRGKDQPQHF
TGTGCCAGCAGTGGAAGGGGGAAGGATCAGCCCCAGCATTTT